What follows are 26 T cell receptor beta chains derived from one specimen sequenced in a study of blood T cell repertoires in COVID-19 (TCRdb year 2020). Library preparation employed the immunoSEQ multiplex PCR assay. Here the immuneACCESS table is served through TCRdb, limited to in-frame sequences with V and J called. Missing clones are a known gap in these copies; in checked studies unresolved V genes cover under half, and the rest lacks a known reason. The sample data list about 420,000 clones, and roughly 90% of these were observed just once. The ten most abundant clones make up 0.8% to 0.9% of the sample. Source material: peripheral blood. All receptors come from a man aged 18 to 35 with COVID-19, enrolled during active disease.

The CDR3 reads CASSYSGGGLIHEQFF. CDR3 coding DNA: TGTGCCAGCAGTTACTCGGGTGGGGGACTAATCCATGAGCAGTTCTTC. The rearrangement links TRBV6-5 to TRBJ2-1; 7 bases map to TRBD2. The CDR3 covers 16 residues. Germline trimming cut 0 bases from V and 8 bases from J; bases unmatched to any gene: 10. Per the germline V gene, CDR1 is MNHEY and CDR2 is SVGAGI.

The J gene is TRBJ1-1, the V gene TRBV2; 7 positions match TRBD1. Germline V gives CDR1 SNHLY, CDR2 FYNNEI. This CDR3 region has 13 residues. The ends lost 6 bases at V and 4 bases at J; junction bases unmatched: 5. The CDR3 region is CASSIDRATEAFF. The CDR3 DNA reads TGTGCCAGCAGCATCGACAGGGCCACTGAAGCTTTCTTT.

The chain uses TRBV7-8 and TRBJ2-3; the D is unclear. This CDR3 has 15 residues. Trimming shortened V by 5 bases and J by 0 bases, and 12 bases separated the two germline ends. The germline gives CDR1 SGHVS, CDR2 FQNEAQ. Here the CDR3 DNA reads TGTGCCAGCAGCCCGACGGAGCTGAGCACAGATACGCAGTATTTT. The encoded protein is CASSPTELSTDTQYF.

Remarks on this clone: The junction departs from the called germline gene at one end, perhaps through a read error. The genes are TRBV7-7 and TRBJ1-6, with no clear D. Per the germline V gene, CDR1 is SSHAT and CDR2 is FNYEAQ (reference sequence). This CDR3 spans 20 amino acids. The CDR3 protein is CASSLSPFSTDIYYNSPLHF. DNA of the CDR3: TGTGCTAGCAGCTTATCTCCCTTTTCAACAGACATCTACTATAATTCACCCCTCCACTTT.

V is TRBV9 and J is TRBJ2-2; 10 bases are shared with TRBD2. This CDR3 has 17 amino acids. V lost 0 bases, J lost 0 bases, and 2 bases stayed unmatched. The V gene's germline CDR1 is SGDLS and CDR2 YYNGEE. CDR3 sequence (DNA): TGTGCCAGCAGCGTAGTGGGACTAGCGTCGAACACCGGGGAGCTGTTTTTT. Amino acid sequence: CASSVVGLASNTGELFF.

The chain has TRBV5-6 and TRBJ1-6, with 8 bases that match TRBD1. The CDR3 sequence is 14 residues long. Losses at the gene ends were 5 bases for V and 14 bases for J; bases not matched to a gene: 12. The germline gives CDR1 SGHDT, CDR2 YYEEEE. The CDR3 here is CASRGQGAAGTLHF. The CDR3 nucleotides are TGTGCCAGCAGAGGGCAGGGGGCCGCTGGCACCCTCCACTTT.

The V and J genes are TRBV5-8 and TRBJ1-3; D might be TRBD1 (5 bases). The germline V gene encodes CDR1 SGHTS and CDR2 YDEGEE. The CDR3 covers 15 residues. Trimming removed 0 bases from V and 4 bases from J, with 11 bases in between. The CDR3 DNA is TGTGCCAGCAGCTTGGCAGGGCTTAGAGGAAACACCATATATTTT. It is translated as CASSLAGLRGNTIYF.

The J gene is TRBJ2-5, the V gene TRBV2; 10 nucleotides match TRBD2. The CDR3 sequence is 15 residues long. Germline trimming cut 6 bases from V and 5 bases from J; bases unmatched to any gene: 9. The germline gives CDR1 SNHLY, CDR2 FYNNEI. CDR3 coding DNA: TGTGCCAGCAGGGGTGGGACTAGCGTAGGGGAGACCCAGTACTTC. Protein: CASRGGTSVGETQYF.

This clone was observed a single time. The V and J genes are TRBV2 and TRBJ2-2; 8 nucleotides match TRBD2. CDR1 SNHLY and CDR2 FYNNEI come from the germline V gene. The CDR3 is 14 residues long. With V trimmed by 3 bases and J by 7 bases, 4 bases remained unmatched. The CDR3 nucleotides are TGTGCCAGCAGTGAGTTGCGGGAGGTCGGGGAGCTGTTTTTT. This codes for CASSELREVGELFF. Supplemented by reference TRBV2 and TRBJ2-2, the full variable domain reads EPEVTQTPSHQVTQMGQEVILRCVPISNHLYFYWYRQILGQKVEFLVSFYNNEISEKSEIFDDQFSVERPDGSNFTLKIRSTKLEDSAMYFCASSELREVGELFFGEGSRLTVL.

The genes are TRBV5-4 and TRBJ1-1; the D gene is possibly TRBD1 (5 bases). Germline lookup yields CDR1 SGHNT and CDR2 YYREEE (reference sequence). V lost 0 bases and J lost 1, with 7 bases in between. The CDR3 is made up of 14 amino acids. The CDR3 protein is CASSLGGENTEAFF. In DNA, the CDR3 is TGTGCCAGCAGCTTGGGGGGGGAGAACACTGAAGCTTTCTTT. The entire variable domain, with the rest obtained from reference TRBV5-4 and TRBJ1-1, is as follows: ETGVTQSPTHLIKTRGQQVTLRCSSQSGHNTVSWYQQALGQGPQFIFQYYREEENGRGNFPPRFSGLQFPNYSSELNVNALELDDSALYLCASSLGGENTEAFFGQGTRLTVV.

This clone was observed a handful of times. The CDR3 sequence: CASSPGVGEQFF. The CDR3 coding sequence is TGTGCCAGCAGCCCCGGGGTAGGTGAGCAGTTCTTC. The chain couples TRBV7-9 to TRBJ2-1; the D gene is possibly TRBD2 (5 bases). Germline CDR1 reads SEHNR; CDR2 reads FQNEAQ (reference sequence). This CDR3 is built from 12 residues. Trimming shortened V by 5 bases and J by 9 bases, and 11 bases separated the two germline ends.

As to this clone: The identical CDR3 is also encoded by other nucleotide sequences in the sample. The CDR3 spells CASSPGGYEQYF. The CDR3 coding sequence is TGTGCCAGCAGCCCCGGGGGGTACGAGCAGTACTTC. The chain is built from TRBV14 and TRBJ2-7; 7 positions agree with TRBD2. Trimming removed 4 bases from V and 4 bases from J; junction bases left unmatched: 1. Germline lookup yields CDR1 SGHDN and CDR2 FVKESK. The CDR3 is 12 amino acids.

The chain links TRBV6-6 to TRBJ2-7, with TRBD1 matching 11 bases. The length of the CDR3 is 15 residues. With V trimmed by 6 bases and J by 5 bases, 9 bases remained unmatched. Looked up from germline, CDR1 is MNHNY and CDR2 is SVGAGI (reference sequence). DNA of the CDR3: TGTGCCAGCAGCCGCCCGGGACAGGGGGTCGACGAGCAGTACTTC. Translated, it gives CASSRPGQGVDEQYF.

The chain links TRBV19 to TRBJ1-6; 9 bases fit TRBD1. CDR1 is LNHDA, CDR2 SQIVND, per germline (reference sequence). V gave up 7 bases and J gave up 9 bases; unmatched junction bases: 1. This CDR3 is built from 12 residues. The CDR3, as DNA: TGTGCCAGTAAACAGGGGGCTTCACCCCTCCACTTT. It codes for CASKQGASPLHF.

V usage is TRBV4-1 and J usage is TRBJ2-3, with TRBD2 matching 11 bases. CDR3 length: 16 residues. CDR1 is MGHRA and CDR2 is YSYEKL in the germline V gene. V was clipped by 5 bases and J by 3 bases; unmatched bases: 7. CDR3 amino acids: CASSLLAGGETDTQYF. The CDR3 DNA is TGCGCCAGCAGCTTATTAGCGGGAGGGGAGACAGATACGCAGTATTTT.

The CDR3 DNA sequence: TGTGCCAGCAGTTACGACAGGGCGGAGAGAAATGAGCAGTTCTTC. Amino acids: CASSYDRAERNEQFF. The V gene is TRBV6-5, the J gene TRBJ2-1; TRBD1 agrees at 7 bases. Per germline, CDR1 MNHEY and CDR2 SVGAGI. The V and J ends lost 2 bases and 7 bases, in that order; junction bases with no gene match: 8. The CDR3 loop spans 15 amino acids.

The chain has TRBV3-1 (or the pseudogene TRBV3-2) and TRBJ2-1; 8 bases line up with TRBD2. Germline CDR1 reads LGHDT; CDR2 reads YNNKEL (reference sequence). V lost 4 bases and J lost 6; bases outside the gene matches: 11. CDR3 length: 16 residues. The CDR3 DNA is TGTGCCAGCAGCCCCCCGCTGAGCGGGAGTGGCAATGAGCAGTTCTTC. This encodes CASSPPLSGSGNEQFF.

This clone turned up a few times. The chain employs TRBV6-4 and TRBJ2-7; D is ambiguous. V gave up 6 bases and J gave up 2 bases, with 8 bases separating them. The CDR3 has 12 residues. The V gene's germline CDR1 is MRHNA and CDR2 SNTAGT. The CDR3 region has the DNA TGTGCCAGCAGGGACCTTACCTACGAGCAGTACTTC. It translates to CASRDLTYEQYF.

V gene TRBV24-1 combines with J gene TRBJ1-5, with D possibly matching TRBD1 (6 bases). This CDR3 has 15 residues. V shed 5 bases and J shed 5 bases, with 15 bases lying between them. CDR1 is KGHDR and CDR2 is SFDVKD in the germline V gene. CDR3 in DNA: TGTGCCACCAGTGGGTCCAGGGGTTTCGATCAGCCCCAGCATTTT. Protein: CATSGSRGFDQPQHF.

The chain has TRBV10-2 and TRBJ2-7; D possibly corresponds to TRBD2 (6 bases). Germline CDR1 reads WSHSY; CDR2 reads SAAADI. There are 15 residues in the CDR3. Trimming removed 7 bases at V and 4 bases at J, with 20 bases between. The DNA of the CDR3 is TGCGCCAGCAAGGAGAAGCGGGCGAGGGGTTACGAGCAGTACTTC. It is translated as CASKEKRARGYEQYF.

The chain joins TRBV10-3 to TRBJ2-7; the D gene is possibly TRBD2 (7 bases). Per germline, CDR1 ENHRY and CDR2 SYGVKD. Trimming shortened V by 3 bases and J by 0 bases, and 15 bases separated the two germline ends. This CDR3 is built from 16 residues. The CDR3 bases are TGTGCCATCAGTGATTTTGGCGGGGGCGGCTCCTACGAGCAGTACTTC. Translation gives CAISDFGGGGSYEQYF.

For the CDR3, the DNA is TGTGCCAGCAGTTTCGGAACAGGACAAGCTTTCTTT. As protein: CASSFGTGQAFF. The genes are TRBV6-5 and TRBJ1-1; D is perhaps TRBD1 (5 bases). The V and J ends lost 4 bases and 9 bases respectively, with 12 bases between them. The germline gives CDR1 MNHEY, CDR2 SVGAGI. The CDR3 covers 12 residues.

CDR3 coding DNA: TGTGCCAGCAGCCAGCCCTCGGACACTAGCACAGATACGCAGTATTTT. This encodes CASSQPSDTSTDTQYF. The chain uses TRBV4-2 and TRBJ2-3; D might be TRBD1 (5 bases). The CDR3 has 16 amino acids. Germline CDR1 reads LGHNA; CDR2 reads YNFKEQ. Trimming took off 3 bases at V and 0 bases at J, with 13 bases between the two ends.

This chain joins TRBV28 and TRBJ1-2, with 8 bases that match TRBD1. The CDR3 has 15 residues. The junction had 6 bases not matched to a gene; V was cut back by 2 bases and J by 4 bases. Germline V CDR1 and CDR2: MDHEN, SYDVKM. This CDR3 reads CASSLGQGARYGYTF. CDR3 bases: TGTGCCAGCAGTTTAGGCCAGGGGGCACGCTATGGCTACACCTTC.

This rearrangement joins TRBV6-6 to TRBJ2-7; a possible D gene is TRBD2 (6 bases). Germline values: CDR1 MNHNY, CDR2 SVGAGI (reference sequence). Trimming removed 4 bases at V and 0 bases at J, with 13 bases between. The CDR3 is 15 amino acids. The CDR3 reads CASSSPGLSSYEQYF. CDR3 DNA: TGTGCCAGCAGTTCCCCGGGACTTAGCTCCTACGAGCAGTACTTC.

This clone was seen a few times. In the same sample, other DNA sequences code for this CDR3. The chain carries TRBV19 and TRBJ1-1, with no clear D. V lost 3 bases to trimming and J lost 1 base, with 6 bases between them. This CDR3 contains 13 residues. Germline V gene sequence: CDR1 LNHDA, CDR2 SQIVND (reference sequence). The DNA of the CDR3 is TGTGCCAGTAGTATTGGCGGGAACACTGAAGCTTTCTTT. Residues: CASSIGGNTEAFF. Combining the CDR3 with reference TRBV19 and TRBJ1-1 gives the whole variable domain DGGITQSPKYLFRKEGQNVTLSCEQNLNHDAMYWYRQDPGQGLRLIYYSQIVNDFQKGDIAEGYSVSREKKESFPLTVTSAQKNPTAFYLCASSIGGNTEAFFGQGTRLTVV.